This entry lists 8 T cell receptor beta chains sequenced from one sample in a study of beta chain features in type 1 diabetes. The entirety of the isolated RNA underwent reverse transcription, so expressed TCRB transcripts were sequenced. Sequencing used immunoSEQ multiplex PCR; TCRdb keeps in-frame clones, though not all of them. The sample yields hundreds of thousands of clones, around 15% seen once. The sample comprised naive CD4+ T cells from blood. The source of these receptors is a man younger than 35 in good health.

This sequence joins TRBV6-5 and TRBJ1-2, with 7 bases matching TRBD1. The J segment lost 4 bases and the V segment lost 5 bases, leaving 7 bases of the junction unmatched. The CDR3 has 14 residues. Germline CDR1 reads MNHEY; CDR2 reads SVGAGI. CDR3 region: CASSTQQGTYGYTF. The CDR3 DNA sequence: TGTGCCAGCAGTACACAACAGGGGACCTATGGCTACACCTTC.

The CDR3 spells CASSLTRQFNEQFF. In nucleotides, the CDR3 is TGTGCCAGCAGCTTAACGAGACAGTTTAATGAGCAGTTCTTC. The chain has TRBV7-3 and TRBJ2-1, with D maybe TRBD1 (5 bases). The CDR3 loop spans 14 amino acids. CDR1 and CDR2 (germline): SGHTA, FQGTGA. Trimming pared 0 bases from V and 7 bases from J, leaving 10 bases between.

This clone was detected only a few times. V is TRBV27 and J is TRBJ2-3, with a weak D call TRBD2 (6 bases). The CDR3 length is 16 residues. Trimming left V 7 bases short and J 0 bases short, with 17 bases between. Germline lookup yields CDR1 MNHEY and CDR2 SMNVEV (reference sequence). The CDR3 bases are TGTGCCAGCACTTTGGTTGCGGGGATCAGCACAGATACGCAGTATTTT. Translation: CASTLVAGISTDTQYF.

This clone was recorded only once. The chain carries TRBV4-2 and TRBJ2-7; D is uncertain. Per germline, CDR1 LGHNA and CDR2 YNFKEQ. V dropped 0 bases and J dropped 12 bases, with 15 bases sitting between them. This CDR3 has 13 residues. CDR3 sequence reads: CASSQDRPPRAYF. CDR3 sequence (DNA): TGTGCCAGCAGCCAAGATCGGCCCCCCCGAGCGTACTTC.

This clone was seen more than once but under ten times. Other DNA sequences in this specimen translate into the identical CDR3. The rearrangement links TRBV29-1 to TRBJ2-5, with TRBD1 matching 10 bases. The CDR3 consists of 12 residues. From germline, CDR1 is SQVTM and CDR2 ANQGSEA. V dropped 6 bases and J dropped 5; count of bases not matched to a gene: 3. The CDR3 region is CSVDRGRETQYF. CDR3 in DNA: TGCAGCGTCGACAGGGGGCGGGAGACCCAGTACTTC.

The J gene is TRBJ2-1, the V gene TRBV5-1; 7 bases fit TRBD1. With V trimmed by 6 bases and J by 0 bases, 6 bases remained unmatched. CDR1 and CDR2 (germline): SGHRS, YFSETQ. This CDR3 region has 15 residues. CDR3 in amino acids: CASTRQGSSYNEQFF. CDR3 bases: TGCGCCAGCACCCGACAGGGAAGCTCCTACAATGAGCAGTTCTTC.

Comment on this clone: The same CDR3 arises from other DNA sequences in this sample as well. The V call is TRBV18, the J call TRBJ1-2; possible D gene TRBD1, 5 bases. V lost 1 base and J lost 2, with 8 bases in between. Germline CDR1 reads KGHSH; CDR2 reads LQKENI. The CDR3 runs to 14 residues. For the CDR3, the DNA is TGTGCCAGCTCACCACTGGGGGGGAACTATGGCTACACCTTC. Residues: CASSPLGGNYGYTF.

The table lists this clone with a few counts. The V and J genes are TRBV23-1 and TRBJ1-2; D unresolved. TRBV23-1 is treated as an ORF (open reading frame) with a function not yet certain. The CDR3 has 21 residues. V was trimmed by 0 bases and J by 8 bases, leaving 34 bases between them. The CDR3 loop reads CASSQSGIEVNFIATVGGYTF. The CDR3 DNA sequence: TGCGCCAGCAGTCAATCGGGGATTGAGGTCAATTTCATCGCCACGGTTGGCGGCTACACCTTC.